This TCR beta chain is from a study of blood T cells in healthy people across ages. Findings and caveats of the study: Donor CMV status was unknown, possibly confounding expanded clonotype changes.

A J-beta primer mix and a sample-barcoded 5' primer were used in a second PCR of about 7 to 12 cycles. TCRdb called the 5' RACE reads again in MiXCR, with one record for every CDR3 protein. The sample lists about 1,400,000 distinct CDR3 sequences; about 40% were seen once. Germline V gives CDR1 SGDLS, CDR2 YYNGEE. The CDR3 runs to 13 residues. The V end was cut by 10 bases, the J end by 5 bases, with 15 bases between. Every participating donor contributed 9.5 to 10 milliliters of peripheral blood through a draw. As regards this clonotype: The target antigen is unknown.

The sample taken for sequencing was blood. The origin of this receptor is a woman between 18 and 29 years old in good health. The chain recombines TRBV9 with TRBJ2-2; unclear D gene. The CDR3 is CACNPEVTGELFF. The DNA of the CDR3 is TGTGCCTGCAACCCTGAGGTTACCGGGGAGCTGTTTTTT.